The clone carrying this TCR beta chain appeared a few times. Antigen specificity is unknown. The data were taken from a study of T cell repertoires in cytomegalovirus infection. TCRdb reprocessed the reads with MiXCR, giving one entry per CDR3 protein. Of hundreds of thousands of distinct CDR3 sequences listed, 29% are singletons. The CDR3 extends over 14 amino acids. CDR1 is LNHNV and CDR2 is YYDKDF in the germline V gene (reference sequence). V shed 5 bases and J shed 7 bases, with 18 bases lying between them. This chain connects TRBV15 to TRBJ2-7; possible D gene TRBD2, 6 bases. This clonotype was sampled from a human donor in good health (CMV status not recorded). Some clones in this sample may be carry-over from other donors' samples. The source material was cultured PBMCs, sampled from culture after CMV antigen stimulation. The CDR3 region is CATSGRDSLREQYF. The CDR3 bases are TGTGCCACCAGCGGCCGGGACTCGCTCCGTGAGCAGTACTTC.